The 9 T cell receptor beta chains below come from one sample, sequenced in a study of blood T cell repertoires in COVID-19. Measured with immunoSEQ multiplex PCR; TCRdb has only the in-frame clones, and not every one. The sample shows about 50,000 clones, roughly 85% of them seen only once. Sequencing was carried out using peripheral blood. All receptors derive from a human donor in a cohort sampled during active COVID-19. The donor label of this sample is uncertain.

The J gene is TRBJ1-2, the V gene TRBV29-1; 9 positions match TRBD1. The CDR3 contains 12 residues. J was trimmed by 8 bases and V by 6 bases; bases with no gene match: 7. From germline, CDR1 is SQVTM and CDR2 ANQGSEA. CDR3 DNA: TGCAGCGTGAGTTCCGGGACAGGGGGCTACACCTTC. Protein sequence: CSVSSGTGGYTF.

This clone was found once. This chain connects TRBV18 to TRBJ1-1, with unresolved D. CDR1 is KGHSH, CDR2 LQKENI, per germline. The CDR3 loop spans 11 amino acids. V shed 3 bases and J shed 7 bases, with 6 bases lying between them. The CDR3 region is CASSPKLEAFF. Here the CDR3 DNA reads TGTGCCAGCTCACCCAAGCTTGAAGCTTTCTTT.

The CDR3 nucleotides read TGTGCCAGCAGCGGGAGGGAGAGAGATACGCAGTATTTT. This codes for CASSGRERDTQYF. The chain couples TRBV7-3 to TRBJ2-3; 7 bases match TRBD2. Germline V lookup: CDR1 SGHTA, CDR2 FQGTGA. The V segment lost 5 bases and the J segment 5 bases; nucleotides outside the gene matches: 4. This CDR3 has 13 amino acids.

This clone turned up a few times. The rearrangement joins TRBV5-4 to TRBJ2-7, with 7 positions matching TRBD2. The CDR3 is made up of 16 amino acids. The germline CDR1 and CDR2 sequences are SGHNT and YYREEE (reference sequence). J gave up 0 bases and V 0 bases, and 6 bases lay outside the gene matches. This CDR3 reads CASSLAASGSSYEQYF. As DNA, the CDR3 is TGTGCCAGCAGCTTGGCTGCTAGCGGAAGCTCCTACGAGCAGTACTTC.

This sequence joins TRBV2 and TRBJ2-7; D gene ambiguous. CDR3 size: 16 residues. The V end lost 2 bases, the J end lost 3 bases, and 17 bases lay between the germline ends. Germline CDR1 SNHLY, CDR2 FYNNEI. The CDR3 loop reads CASSEPFWVAGYEQYF. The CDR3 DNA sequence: TGTGCCAGCAGTGAACCGTTCTGGGTAGCCGGCTACGAGCAGTACTTC.

Here the CDR3 reads CASSLEQRGGREQYF. The CDR3 DNA reads as TGCGCCAGCAGCTTAGAACAGCGGGGGGGCCGTGAGCAGTACTTC. This chain uses TRBV5-1 with TRBJ2-7; 10 bases align to TRBD2. V trimming: 2 bases; J trimming: 7 bases; junction bases outside the gene matches: 9. The CDR3 totals 15 residues. Germline CDR1 is SGHRS and CDR2 is YFSETQ.

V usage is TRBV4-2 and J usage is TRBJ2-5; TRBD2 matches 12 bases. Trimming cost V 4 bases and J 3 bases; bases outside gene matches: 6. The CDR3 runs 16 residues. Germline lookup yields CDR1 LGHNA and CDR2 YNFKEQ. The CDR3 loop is CASSRRLAGEKETQYF. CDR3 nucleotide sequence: TGTGCCAGCAGCCGCCGACTAGCGGGGGAGAAAGAGACCCAGTACTTC.

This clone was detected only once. The CDR3 nucleotides read TGTGCCAGTAGTAGGGACAGGGACAATTCACCCCTCCACTTT. Translation: CASSRDRDNSPLHF. The chain recombines TRBV19 with TRBJ1-6; TRBD1 aligns across 9 bases. CDR3 size: 14 residues. V lost 4 bases, J lost 7 bases, and 2 bases stayed unmatched. The germline gives CDR1 LNHDA, CDR2 SQIVND (reference sequence).

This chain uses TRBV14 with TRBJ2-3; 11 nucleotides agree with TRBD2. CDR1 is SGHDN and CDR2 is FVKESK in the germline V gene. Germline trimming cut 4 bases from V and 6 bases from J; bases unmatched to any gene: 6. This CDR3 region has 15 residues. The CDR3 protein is CASSLSGGAGDTQYF. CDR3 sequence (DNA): TGTGCCAGCAGCCTTAGCGGGGGGGCCGGCGATACGCAGTATTTT.